This TCR beta chain originates from a study of blood T cell repertoires in COVID-19. Study-level background: COVID-19 samples, acute and convalescent, were from the United States, Italy and Spain. Sample material is recorded as cDNA or gDNA derived from T cells, B-cell-depleted T cells, or PBMCs.

In the original processing: Researchers report that nucleated cell counts were estimated from reference gene primer amplification. Sequenced by immunoSEQ multiplex PCR; TCRdb stores in-frame clones only, minus some. From that table come the V and J calls and clone size; the DNA was used to work out D and trimming. The sample comprises about 110,000 clones, about 80% of which are singletons, and 4% to 5% rests with the top ten. CDR1 is MNHNY, CDR2 SVGAGI, per germline (reference sequence). V was clipped by 5 bases and J by 2 bases, with 18 bases between them. The CDR3 totals 16 residues. Sequenced input: peripheral blood. The chain is built from TRBV6-6 and TRBJ2-5; tentative D call: TRBD2 (6 bases). The source of this sequence is a woman between 70 and 85 years old with acute or convalescent COVID-19. The DNA of the CDR3 is TGTGCCAGCAGTCGTAGGTCGGACTACCGACAAGAGACCCAGTACTTC. Protein: CASSRRSDYRQETQYF.